This is a list of T cell receptor beta chains from one sample in a study of blood T cell repertoires in COVID-19. The method was immunoSEQ multiplex PCR; TCRdb's version includes in-frame clones alone and lacks a portion of them. The repertoire holds approximately 270,000 clones, 88% seen once, with roughly 6.8% in the top ten. The sample taken for sequencing was peripheral blood. The receptor set was obtained from a young woman with COVID-19, enrolled during active disease. Each CDR3 is given with its conserved first and last residue. A D gene is named only where the DNA matches it firmly. Some rows have no size entry. The others give once, few or many, or a class for an expanded clone.

J	V	size	D	DNA	CDR3
TRBJ1-5	TRBV6-5	-	-	TGTGCCAGCGGGGAGACCACATTGCCCCAGCATTTT	CASGETTLPQHF
TRBJ1-1	TRBV12-3/TRBV12-4	-	-	TGTGCCAGCAGTGGGAGGAACAGCTATGAAGCTTTCTTT	CASSGRNSYEAFF
TRBJ1-1	TRBV15	-	-	TGTGCCACCAGCAGAGACGAGGGGGCTGAAGCTTTCTTT	CATSRDEGAEAFF
TRBJ2-3	TRBV4-2	-	-	TGTGCCAGCAGCCAAGAGGTAGGGGCAGATACGCAGTATTTT	CASSQEVGADTQYF
TRBJ1-3	TRBV19	-	-	TGTGCCAGTAGTATTGCTCGTGGGACTGGAGGCTCTGGAAACACCATATATTTT	CASSIARGTGGSGNTIYF
TRBJ2-3	TRBV6-5	-	-	TGTGCCAGCAGTTTTATTGGCACAGATACGCAGTATTTT	CASSFIGTDTQYF
TRBJ1-5	TRBV19	-	-	TGTGCCTCCGTCGTGGGGGGCGAGCGGGGAAATCAGCCCCAGCATTTT	CASVVGGERGNQPQHF
TRBJ2-7	TRBV11-2	once	-	TGTGCCAGCAGCTTAAAAACTAGCTTCGAGCAGTACTTC	CASSLKTSFEQYF
TRBJ2-2	TRBV19	-	-	TGTGCCAGTAACCAGGGGTTAGGGGCCGGGGAGCTGTTTTTT	CASNQGLGAGELFF
TRBJ2-3	TRBV5-1	-	TRBD2	TGCGCCAGCAGCTTGGCTCCGGGACTAGCGGGAATAGTGGAAGATACGCAGTATTTT	CASSLAPGLAGIVEDTQYF
TRBJ2-2	TRBV27	-	-	TGTGCCAGCAGCTCGCCGGGCGGGGAGCTGTTTTTT	CASSSPGGELFF
TRBJ1-4	TRBV5-1	-	-	TGCGCCAGCAGCTTGGGCCCGCGGACTAATGAAAAACTGTTTTTT	CASSLGPRTNEKLFF
TRBJ2-1	TRBV9	-	-	TGTGCCAGCAGCGTAGTAGACTCCTCCAATGAGCAGTTCTTC	CASSVVDSSNEQFF
TRBJ2-6	TRBV5-1	-	-	TGCGCCAGCAGCTTGACAGGGACCTCTGGGGCCAACGTCCTGACTTTC	CASSLTGTSGANVLTF
TRBJ2-5	TRBV5-4	-	TRBD1	TGTGCCAGCAGCTTTTTGGGCGGGACAGGGGAAGAGACCCAGTACTTC	CASSFLGGTGEETQYF
TRBJ1-4	TRBV27	-	-	TGTGCCAGCAGTTTACTAGGCCTTAATGAAAAACTGTTTTTT	CASSLLGLNEKLFF
TRBJ1-2	TRBV4-3	-	-	TGCGCCAGCAGCCAATTCTGGCCCGCGGGAGGGGGGGCCGACTATGGCTACACCTTC	CASSQFWPAGGGADYGYTF
TRBJ1-6	TRBV5-1	-	TRBD1	TGCGCCAGCAGCTGGGACAGCGTTAATTCACCCCTCCACTTT	CASSWDSVNSPLHF
TRBJ2-1	TRBV2	-	-	TGTGCCAGCAGTGAGCGGACAAGCGCCTACAATGAGCAGTTCTTC	CASSERTSAYNEQFF
TRBJ1-1	TRBV4-1	once	-	TGCGCCAGCAGCAATAGGGAGGGAGTGAGGACTGAAGCTTTCTTT	CASSNREGVRTEAFF
TRBJ2-1	TRBV5-5	-	-	TGTGCCAGCAGCACCACGACAGCTATCTACAATGAGCAGTTCTTC	CASSTTTAIYNEQFF
TRBJ2-2	TRBV5-1	few	TRBD2	TGCGCCAGCAGCTGGTCCGGGACTAGCGGGTCCGCGAACACCGGGGAGCTGTTTTTT	CASSWSGTSGSANTGELFF
TRBJ2-1	TRBV6-5	-	TRBD2	TGTGCCAGCAGGACCGGGACTAGCGGGTACAATGAGCAGTTCTTC	CASRTGTSGYNEQFF
TRBJ1-5	TRBV5-8	-	TRBD1	TGTGCCAGCAGGCCGGGACAGACCACCTATAGCAATCAGCCCCAGCATTTT	CASRPGQTTYSNQPQHF
TRBJ2-3	TRBV7-2	-	TRBD2	TGTGCCAGCAGCTTAGACGTAGCGGGAGGGCTGCAGTATTTT	CASSLDVAGGLQYF
TRBJ1-1	TRBV19	-	TRBD1	TGTGCCAGTAGGTCCGTCGACAGGGGAACTGAAGCTTTCTTT	CASRSVDRGTEAFF
TRBJ2-2	TRBV24-1	-	TRBD1	TGTGCCACCAGTGATTTGCCGCAGGGGGCGGGAACCGGGGAGCTGTTTTTT	CATSDLPQGAGTGELFF
TRBJ2-2	TRBV9	-	TRBD2	TGTGCCAGCAGCCCGACTAGCGGGAGGGGGGCCGGGGAGCTGTTTTTT	CASSPTSGRGAGELFF
TRBJ2-2	TRBV6-2/TRBV6-3	-	TRBD1	TGTGCCAGCAGTTCGGGACAGGACATCACCGGGGAGCTGTTTTTT	CASSSGQDITGELFF
TRBJ1-1	TRBV25-1	few	-	TGTGCCAGCAGGAGAGAGGGCATGAACACTGAAGCTTTCTTT	CASRREGMNTEAFF
TRBJ2-5	TRBV7-9	-	-	TGTGCCAGCAGCTCCCCGCGGAAATCAGAGACCCAGTACTTC	CASSSPRKSETQYF
TRBJ2-3	TRBV2	-	TRBD2	TGTGCCAGCAGTGAGTGGCGGGGGAGCACAGATACGCAGTATTTT	CASSEWRGSTDTQYF
TRBJ2-7	TRBV27	-	-	TGTGCCAGCAGTTTTGGAGGTCGGGACGAGCAGTACTTC	CASSFGGRDEQYF
TRBJ2-1	TRBV6-1	-	TRBD2	TGTGCCAGCGGTGGGACTAGCGGGATTTTACTAGATGAGCAGTTCTTC	CASGGTSGILLDEQFF
TRBJ2-3	TRBV7-2	-	-	TGTGCCAGCAGCTCGGGACACAGCACAGATACGCAGTATTTT	CASSSGHSTDTQYF
TRBJ1-2	TRBV28	-	-	TGTGCCACCAACAGGGTCGGCTATGGCTACACCTTC	CATNRVGYGYTF
TRBJ1-1	TRBV3-1/TRBV3-2	-	-	TGTGCCAGCAGCCCTCCCGGAGTCACTGAAGCTTTCTTT	CASSPPGVTEAFF
TRBJ1-4	TRBV19	-	-	TGTGCCAGTAGTATTACAGGCAAGGACGAAAAACTGTTTTTT	CASSITGKDEKLFF
TRBJ1-3	TRBV25-1	-	-	TGTGCCAGTACCAGGGGTTATGGAAACACCATATATTTT	CASTRGYGNTIYF